This T cell receptor (beta chain) was identified during a study of OX40 agonist ivuxolimab in advanced cancers. Study at large: While on treatment, patients had intravenous ivuxolimab at 0.01 to 10 mg/kg every 2 weeks. Overall study results and limits: CD8+ T cells (on average) carried more expanded clones than CD4+ T cells. Certain nonresponders additionally had low normalized T-cell clonal expansion.

Trimming removed 3 bases at V and 7 bases at J, with 13 bases between. The CDR3 covers 14 residues. Germline loops: CDR1 SGHDN, CDR2 FVKESK. A word on this clone: The antigen is not known.

The data were produced by immunoSEQ multiplex PCR, yet TCRdb's version contains in-frame clones alone and is incomplete. The table includes 45,000 to 50,000 clones, over 90% detected once. The material sequenced was CD4+ or CD8+ T cells sorted from blood, taken in a trial of the OX40 agonist ivuxolimab. The sequence came from an adult with an advanced solid tumor such as melanoma, head and neck, liver or kidney cancer. The V gene is TRBV14, the J gene TRBJ2-1, with D tentatively TRBD2 (6 bases). CDR3 DNA sequence: TGTGCCAGCAGCCAGTTGGAAGCGGGTAATGAGCAGTTCTTC. Amino acids: CASSQLEAGNEQFF.